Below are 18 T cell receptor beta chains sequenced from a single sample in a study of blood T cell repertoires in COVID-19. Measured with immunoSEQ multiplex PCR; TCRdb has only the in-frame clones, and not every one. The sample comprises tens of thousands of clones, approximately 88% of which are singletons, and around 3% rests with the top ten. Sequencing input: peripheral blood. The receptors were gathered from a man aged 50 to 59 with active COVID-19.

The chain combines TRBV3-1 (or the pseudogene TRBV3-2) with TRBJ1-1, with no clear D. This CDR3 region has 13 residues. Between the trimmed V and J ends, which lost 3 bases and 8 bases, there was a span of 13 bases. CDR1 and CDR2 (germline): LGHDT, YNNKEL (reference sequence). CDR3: CASSQGRGKEAFF. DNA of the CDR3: TGTGCCAGCAGCCAGGGCCGGGGTAAGGAAGCTTTCTTT.

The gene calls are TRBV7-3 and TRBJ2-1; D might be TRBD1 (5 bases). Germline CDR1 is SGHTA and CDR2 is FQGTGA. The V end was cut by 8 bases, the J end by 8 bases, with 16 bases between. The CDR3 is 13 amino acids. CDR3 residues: CASAWTPDHEQFF. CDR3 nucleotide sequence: TGTGCCAGCGCATGGACACCGGACCATGAGCAGTTCTTC.

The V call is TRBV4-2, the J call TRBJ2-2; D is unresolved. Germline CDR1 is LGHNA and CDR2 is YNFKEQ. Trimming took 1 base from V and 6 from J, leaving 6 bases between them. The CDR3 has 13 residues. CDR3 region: CASSQVLPGELFF. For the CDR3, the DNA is TGTGCCAGCAGCCAAGTTCTTCCCGGGGAGCTGTTTTTT.

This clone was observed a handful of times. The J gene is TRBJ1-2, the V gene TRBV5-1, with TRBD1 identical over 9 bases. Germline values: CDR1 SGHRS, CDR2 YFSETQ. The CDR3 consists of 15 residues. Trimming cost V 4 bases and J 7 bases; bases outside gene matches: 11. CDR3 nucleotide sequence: TGCGCCAGCAGCCCGGACACACAGGGGGCAGGTGGCTACACCTTC. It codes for CASSPDTQGAGGYTF.

The CDR3, as DNA: TGTGCCAGCAGCCAAGGAGGCTTCCTACGACCCCTCCACTTT. This encodes CASSQGGFLRPLHF. V gene TRBV3-1 (or the pseudogene TRBV3-2) combines with J gene TRBJ1-6; D remains unclear. In germline, CDR1 is LGHDT, CDR2 YNNKEL (reference sequence). CDR3 length: 14 residues. Trimming took 1 base from V and 12 from J, leaving 13 bases between them.

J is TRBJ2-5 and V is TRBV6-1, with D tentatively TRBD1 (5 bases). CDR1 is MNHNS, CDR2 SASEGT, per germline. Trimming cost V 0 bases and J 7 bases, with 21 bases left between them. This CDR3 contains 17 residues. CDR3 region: CASSEALLRTRLVTQYF. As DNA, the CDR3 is TGTGCCAGCAGTGAAGCGCTTCTTAGGACACGCCTGGTGACCCAGTACTTC.

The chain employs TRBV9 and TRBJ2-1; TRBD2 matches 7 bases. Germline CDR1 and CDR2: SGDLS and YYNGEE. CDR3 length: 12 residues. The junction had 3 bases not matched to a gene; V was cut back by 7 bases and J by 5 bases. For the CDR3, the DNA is TGTGCCAGCGGGACTATTCACAATGAGCAGTTCTTC. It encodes CASGTIHNEQFF.

In nucleotides, the CDR3 is TGTGCCAGGCCCACCGAGGTCTACGAGCAGTACGTC. It codes for CARPTEVYEQYV. The chain uses TRBV3-1 (or the pseudogene TRBV3-2) and TRBJ2-7; D call uncertain. The germline V gene encodes CDR1 LGHDT and CDR2 YNNKEL (reference sequence). V lost 9 bases to trimming and J lost 3 bases, with 12 bases between them. This CDR3 comprises 12 residues.

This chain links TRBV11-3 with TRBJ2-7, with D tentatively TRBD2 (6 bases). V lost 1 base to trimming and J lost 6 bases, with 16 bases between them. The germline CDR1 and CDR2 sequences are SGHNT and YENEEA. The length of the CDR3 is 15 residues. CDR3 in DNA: TGTGCCAGCAGCTTAGGGTACCCCCGGGGGTTCGAGCAGTACTTC. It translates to CASSLGYPRGFEQYF.

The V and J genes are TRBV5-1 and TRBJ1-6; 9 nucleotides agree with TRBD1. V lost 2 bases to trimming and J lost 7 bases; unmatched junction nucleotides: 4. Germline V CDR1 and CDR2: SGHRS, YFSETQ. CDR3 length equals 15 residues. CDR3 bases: TGCGCCAGCAGCTTACAGGGGGCTGAAAATTCACCCCTCCACTTT. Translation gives CASSLQGAENSPLHF. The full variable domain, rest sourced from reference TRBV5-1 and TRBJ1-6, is KAGVTQTPRYLIKTRGQQVTLSCSPISGHRSVSWYQQTPGQGLQFLFEYFSETQRNKGNFPGRFSGRQFSNSRSEMNVSTLELGDSALYLCASSLQGAENSPLHFGNGTRLTVT.

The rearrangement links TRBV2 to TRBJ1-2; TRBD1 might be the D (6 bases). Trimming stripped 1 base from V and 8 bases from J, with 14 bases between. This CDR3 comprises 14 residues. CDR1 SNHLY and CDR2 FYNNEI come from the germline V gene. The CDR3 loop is CASSEGGQTGGYTF. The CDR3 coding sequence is TGTGCCAGCAGTGAAGGGGGACAAACGGGGGGCTACACCTTC. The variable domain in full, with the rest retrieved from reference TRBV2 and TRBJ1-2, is EPEVTQTPSHQVTQMGQEVILRCVPISNHLYFYWYRQILGQKVEFLVSFYNNEISEKSEIFDDQFSVERPDGSNFTLKIRSTKLEDSAMYFCASSEGGQTGGYTFGSGTRLTVV.

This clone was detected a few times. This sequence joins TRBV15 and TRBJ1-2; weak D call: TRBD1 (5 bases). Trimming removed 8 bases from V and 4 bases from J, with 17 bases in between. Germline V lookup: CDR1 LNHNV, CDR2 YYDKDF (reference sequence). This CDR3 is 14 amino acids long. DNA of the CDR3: TGTGCCACCCGGGGTGGGGGGGACCCCTATGGCTACACCTTC. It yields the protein CATRGGGDPYGYTF.

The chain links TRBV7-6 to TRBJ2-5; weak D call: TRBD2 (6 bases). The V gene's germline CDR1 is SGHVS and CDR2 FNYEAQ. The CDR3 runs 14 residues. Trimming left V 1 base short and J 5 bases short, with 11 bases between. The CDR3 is CASSLVFREETQYF. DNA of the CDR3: TGTGCCAGCAGCTTAGTATTTCGGGAGGAGACCCAGTACTTC.

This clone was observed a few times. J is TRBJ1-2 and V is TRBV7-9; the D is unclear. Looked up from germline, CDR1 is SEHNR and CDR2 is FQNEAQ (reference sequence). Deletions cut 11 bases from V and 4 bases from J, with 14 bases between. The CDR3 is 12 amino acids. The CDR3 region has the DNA TGTGCCGGCGAGGGTGGCGGCTATGGCTACACCTTC. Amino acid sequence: CAGEGGGYGYTF.

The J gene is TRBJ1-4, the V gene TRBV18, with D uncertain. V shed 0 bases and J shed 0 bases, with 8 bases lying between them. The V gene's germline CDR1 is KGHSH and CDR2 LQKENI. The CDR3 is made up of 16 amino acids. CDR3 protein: CASSPPGSPTNEKLFF. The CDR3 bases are TGTGCCAGCTCACCACCGGGCAGCCCAACTAATGAAAAACTGTTTTTT. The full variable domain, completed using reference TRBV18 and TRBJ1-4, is NAGVMQNPRHLVRRRGQEARLRCSPMKGHSHVYWYRQLPEEGLKFMVYLQKENIIDESGMPKERFSAEFPKEGPSILRIQQVVRGDSAAYFCASSPPGSPTNEKLFFGSGTQLSVL.

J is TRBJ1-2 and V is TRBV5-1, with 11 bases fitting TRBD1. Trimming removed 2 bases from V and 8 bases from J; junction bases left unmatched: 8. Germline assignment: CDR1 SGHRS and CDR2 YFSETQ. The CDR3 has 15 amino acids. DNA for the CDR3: TGCGCCAGCAGCTTAATAGGACAGGGGGCGGACGGCTACACCTTC. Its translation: CASSLIGQGADGYTF.

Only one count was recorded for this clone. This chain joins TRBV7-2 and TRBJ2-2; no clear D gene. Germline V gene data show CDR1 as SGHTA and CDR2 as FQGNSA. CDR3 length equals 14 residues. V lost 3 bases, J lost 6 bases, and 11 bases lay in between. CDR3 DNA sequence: TGTGCCAGCAGCTTGGATCGAGGATCCGGGGAGCTGTTTTTT. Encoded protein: CASSLDRGSGELFF. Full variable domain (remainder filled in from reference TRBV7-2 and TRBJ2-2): GAGVSQSPSNKVTEKGKDVELRCDPISGHTALYWYRQSLGQGLEFLIYFQGNSAPDKSGLPSDRFSAERTGGSVSTLTIQRTQQEDSAVYLCASSLDRGSGELFFGEGSRLTVL.

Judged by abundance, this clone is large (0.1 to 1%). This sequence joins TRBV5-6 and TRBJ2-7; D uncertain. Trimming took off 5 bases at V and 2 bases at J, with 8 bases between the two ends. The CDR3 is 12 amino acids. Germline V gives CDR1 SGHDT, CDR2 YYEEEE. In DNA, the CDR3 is TGTGCCAGCAGTACGTGGCCCTACGAGCAGTACGTC. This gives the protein CASSTWPYEQYV.